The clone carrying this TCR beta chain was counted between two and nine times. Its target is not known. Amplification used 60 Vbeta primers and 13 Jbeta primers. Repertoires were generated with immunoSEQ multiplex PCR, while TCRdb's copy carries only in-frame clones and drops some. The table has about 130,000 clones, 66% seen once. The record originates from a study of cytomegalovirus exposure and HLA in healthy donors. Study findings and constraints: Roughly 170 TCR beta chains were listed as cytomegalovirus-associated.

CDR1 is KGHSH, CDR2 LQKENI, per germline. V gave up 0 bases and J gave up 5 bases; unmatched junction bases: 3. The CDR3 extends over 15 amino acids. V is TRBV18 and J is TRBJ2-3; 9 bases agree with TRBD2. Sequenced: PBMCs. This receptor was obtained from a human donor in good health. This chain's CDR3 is CASSPPTSGQDTQYF. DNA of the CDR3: TGTGCCAGCTCACCACCAACTAGCGGGCAAGATACGCAGTATTTT.